The T cell receptor beta chain described here comes from a study of blood T cell repertoires in COVID-19. In the study overall: The United States, Italy and Spain supplied acute and convalescent COVID-19 samples. T cells, B-cell-depleted T cells, or PBMCs provided the cDNA or gDNA that served as material.

Original processing notes: Amplification with reference gene primers provided the estimates of nucleated cell counts. Clones were sequenced by immunoSEQ multiplex PCR, and TCRdb holds only the in-frame ones, with some missing. The V and J calls and the clone size are those of that table, but D and trimming were determined from the DNA. The repertoire holds around 390,000 clones, around 87% seen once, with roughly a tenth in the top ten. This receptor was obtained from a woman between 45 and 60 years old who had recovered from COVID-19. Specimen: PBMCs or T cells enriched from blood (not recorded which).

CDR3 DNA: TGTGCCTGGAGTCTTGAGGGATACAATGAGCAGTTCTTC. Residues: CAWSLEGYNEQFF. The chain has TRBV30 and TRBJ2-1; tentatively, D is TRBD2 (5 bases). Per germline, CDR1 GTSNPN and CDR2 SVGIG (reference sequence). Trimming pared 2 bases from V and 4 bases from J, leaving 9 bases between. This CDR3 is 13 amino acids long.